This note documents a single T cell receptor beta chain sequence. Its target is not known. The entry originates in a study of cytomegalovirus exposure and HLA in healthy donors. Researchers ran the PCR with 60 Vbeta and 13 Jbeta primers. The repertoire was sequenced with immunoSEQ multiplex PCR; TCRdb's copy has only in-frame clones and lacks some. The data show 95,000 to 110,000 clones, about 81% seen once. Germline assignment: CDR1 SGDLS and CDR2 YYNGEE. This CDR3 comprises 15 residues. The V and J ends lost 4 bases and 4 bases respectively, with 17 bases between them. Whole-study findings and limits: Relative to equally common others, HLA-associated TCR beta chains showed greater clonal expansion in a later analysis. The classifier, whose performance was assessed in both the original and validation cohorts, reportedly diagnosed cytomegalovirus status with high specificity and sensitivity. In vitro experiments confirmed that a few CMV-associated chains were specific for CMV antigens. The listing of about 150 TCR beta chains classed them as cytomegalovirus-associated.

The source is a young man in good health and CMV-seropositive. Sequenced input: PBMCs. This chain uses TRBV9 with TRBJ1-2; D unclear. CDR3 DNA: TGTGCCAGCAGCCTCTCGACAACGTCCTCCTATGGCTACACCTTC. Its translation is CASSLSTTSSYGYTF.